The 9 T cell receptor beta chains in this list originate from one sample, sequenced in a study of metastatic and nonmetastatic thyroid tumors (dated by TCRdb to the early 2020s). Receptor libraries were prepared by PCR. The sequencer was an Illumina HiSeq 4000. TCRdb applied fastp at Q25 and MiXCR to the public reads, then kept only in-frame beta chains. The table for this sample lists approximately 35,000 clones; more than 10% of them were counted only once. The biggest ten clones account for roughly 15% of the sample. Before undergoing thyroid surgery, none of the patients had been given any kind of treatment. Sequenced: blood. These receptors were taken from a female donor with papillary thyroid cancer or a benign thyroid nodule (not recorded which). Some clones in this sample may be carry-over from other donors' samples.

CDR3 DNA sequence: TGTGCCAGCAGCCAACGGGACTCCCCCCCCGGTACGCAGTATTTT. The encoded protein is CASSQRDSPPGTQYF. The chain is built from TRBV7-3 and TRBJ2-3; possibly TRBD2 for D (6 bases). The length of the CDR3 is 15 residues. Germline V gene sequence: CDR1 SGHTA, CDR2 FQGTGA. V dropped 5 bases and J dropped 8 bases, with 20 bases sitting between them.

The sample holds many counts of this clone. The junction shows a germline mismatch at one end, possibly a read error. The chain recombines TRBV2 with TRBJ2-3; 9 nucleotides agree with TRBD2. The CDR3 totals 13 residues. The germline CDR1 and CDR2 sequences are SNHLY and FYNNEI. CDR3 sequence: CASSEVIAGDGDF. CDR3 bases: TGTGCCAGCAGTGAAGTTATAGCGGGAGACGGGGATTTT.

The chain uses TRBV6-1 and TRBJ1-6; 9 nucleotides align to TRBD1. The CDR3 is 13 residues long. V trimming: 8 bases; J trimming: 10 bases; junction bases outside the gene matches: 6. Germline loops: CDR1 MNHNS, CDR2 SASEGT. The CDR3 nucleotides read TGTGCCAGCGGGGACAGGGAAGAATCACCCCTCCACTTT. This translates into CASGDREESPLHF.

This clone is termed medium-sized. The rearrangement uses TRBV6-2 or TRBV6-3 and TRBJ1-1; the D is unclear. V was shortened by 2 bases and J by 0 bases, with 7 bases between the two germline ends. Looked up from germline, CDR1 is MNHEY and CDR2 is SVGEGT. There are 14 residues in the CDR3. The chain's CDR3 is CASSYPELNTEAFF. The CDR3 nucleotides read TGTGCCAGCAGTTACCCGGAACTGAACACTGAAGCTTTCTTT.

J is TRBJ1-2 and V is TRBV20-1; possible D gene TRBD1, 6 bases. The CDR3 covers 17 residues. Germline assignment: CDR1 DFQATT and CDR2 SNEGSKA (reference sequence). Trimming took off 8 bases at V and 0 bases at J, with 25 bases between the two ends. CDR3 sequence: CSSTSRKTGTANYGYTF. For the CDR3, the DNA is TGCAGTTCCACATCGCGTAAAACAGGGACCGCTAACTATGGCTACACCTTC.

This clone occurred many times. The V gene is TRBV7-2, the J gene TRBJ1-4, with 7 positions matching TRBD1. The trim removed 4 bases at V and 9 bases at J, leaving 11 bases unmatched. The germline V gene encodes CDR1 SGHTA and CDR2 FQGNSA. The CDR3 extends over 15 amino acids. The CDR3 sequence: CASSSPGQSNKKLFF. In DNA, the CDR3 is TGTGCCAGCAGCTCTCCGGGACAGAGCAATAAAAAACTGTTTTTT.

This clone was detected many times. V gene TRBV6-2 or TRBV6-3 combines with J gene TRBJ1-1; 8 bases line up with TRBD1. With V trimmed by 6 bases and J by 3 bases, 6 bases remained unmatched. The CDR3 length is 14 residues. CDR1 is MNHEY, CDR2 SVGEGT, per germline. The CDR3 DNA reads TGTGCCAGCAGACACAGGGGGTGGTACACTGAAGCTTTCTTT. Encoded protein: CASRHRGWYTEAFF.

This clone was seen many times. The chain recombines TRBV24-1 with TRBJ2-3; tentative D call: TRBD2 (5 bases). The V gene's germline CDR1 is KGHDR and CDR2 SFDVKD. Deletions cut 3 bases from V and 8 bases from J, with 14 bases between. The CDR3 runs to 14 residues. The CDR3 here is CATSDQIPEGTQYF. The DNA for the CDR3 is TGTGCCACCAGTGATCAGATTCCCGAGGGTACGCAGTATTTT.

In DNA form, the CDR3 reads TGTGCCAGCGACAGGGGGCGGGAGTGGGGTGAGCAGTTCTTC. As protein: CASDRGREWGEQFF. The chain joins TRBV6-1 to TRBJ2-1; the match to TRBD1 covers 10 bases. In germline, CDR1 is MNHNS, CDR2 SASEGT. The CDR3 spans 14 residues. With 8 bases clipped from V and 9 bases from J, the junction kept 10 bases outside the gene matches.